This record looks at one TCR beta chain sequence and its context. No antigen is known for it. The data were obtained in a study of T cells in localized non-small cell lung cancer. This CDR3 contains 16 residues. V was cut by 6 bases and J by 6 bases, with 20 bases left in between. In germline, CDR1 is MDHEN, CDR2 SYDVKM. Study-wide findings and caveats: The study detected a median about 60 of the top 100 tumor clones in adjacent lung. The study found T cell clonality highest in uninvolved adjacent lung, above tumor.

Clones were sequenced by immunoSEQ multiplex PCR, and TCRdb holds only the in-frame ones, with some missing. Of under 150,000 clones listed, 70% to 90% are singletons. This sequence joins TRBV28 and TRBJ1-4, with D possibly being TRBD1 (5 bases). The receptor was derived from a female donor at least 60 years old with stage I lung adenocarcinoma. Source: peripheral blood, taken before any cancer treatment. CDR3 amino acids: CASSPRGRQIYEKLFF. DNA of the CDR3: TGTGCCAGCAGCCCGCGGGGCCGACAGATCTATGAAAAACTGTTTTTT.